The 21 T cell receptor beta chains below come from one sample, sequenced in a study of shared clonotypes between healthy human individuals. Only in-frame clones appear in the TCRdb table, and some are missing; sequencing was by immunoSEQ multiplex PCR. The sample lists around 990,000 clones, approximately 80% occurring once. Sequencing used memory CD4+ T cells from PBMCs. Subset given: CD45RA-negative fraction. Receptor source: a man between 18 and 35 years old in good health. Some clones in this sample may be carry-over from other donors' samples.

This clone was counted a single time. The V gene is TRBV4-1, the J gene TRBJ2-2; weak D call: TRBD1 (6 bases). The CDR3 extends over 14 amino acids. CDR1 is MGHRA, CDR2 YSYEKL, per germline. Deletions cut 4 bases from V and 5 bases from J, with 11 bases between. The CDR3 nucleotides are TGCGCCAGCAGCCCATACAGGGATACCGGGGAGCTGTTTTTT. This gives the protein CASSPYRDTGELFF.

The chain combines TRBV9 with TRBJ2-1, with D possibly being TRBD1 (6 bases). Between the trimmed V and J ends, which lost 4 bases and 2 bases, there was a span of 13 bases. The CDR3 loop spans 15 amino acids. Germline CDR1 is SGDLS and CDR2 is YYNGEE. CDR3 residues: CASSTQGTPYNEQFF. CDR3 coding DNA: TGTGCCAGCAGCACCCAGGGGACACCCTACAATGAGCAGTTCTTC.

For this clone: The sample contains more than one DNA sequence encoding this CDR3. CDR3 residues: CASSPGDEQYF. The CDR3 region has the DNA TGTGCCAGCTCACCTGGGGACGAGCAGTACTTC. V is TRBV18 and J is TRBJ2-7; unclear D gene. CDR3 length equals 11 residues. Germline CDR1 and CDR2: KGHSH and LQKENI. The ends were cut back, 3 bases at V and 5 bases at J, with 5 bases in the middle.

The chain carries TRBV19 and TRBJ1-2; perhaps TRBD1 as D (5 bases). Germline CDR1 LNHDA, CDR2 SQIVND (reference sequence). The CDR3 covers 18 residues. Between the trimmed V and J ends, which lost 0 bases and 0 bases, there was a span of 17 bases. CDR3 coding DNA: TGTGCCAGTAGTATAGATGGCGCAGGGAGTCCCTCTAACTATGGCTACACCTTC. This encodes CASSIDGAGSPSNYGYTF.

This clone was counted once. A single base separates this from a much larger clone, so it may be a read error. The J gene is TRBJ2-7, the V gene TRBV5-6; D is unresolved. The CDR3 extends over 11 amino acids. Trimming removed 4 bases at V and 3 bases at J, with 5 bases between. CDR1 SGHDT and CDR2 YYEEEE come from the germline V gene. CDR3 sequence (DNA): TGTGCCAGCAGCGCCTACTACGAGCAGTACTTC. This gives the protein CASSAYYEQYF.

This clone was seen just once. The CDR3 coding sequence is TGTGCCAGTAGTATCCCAGGTTCAGAGACCCAGTACTTC. Amino acid sequence: CASSIPGSETQYF. V and J are TRBV19 and TRBJ2-5; D is unclear. Germline V gene data show CDR1 as LNHDA and CDR2 as SQIVND (reference sequence). This CDR3 has 13 amino acids. Trimming stripped 3 bases from V and 4 bases from J, with 9 bases between.

The rearrangement uses TRBV10-1 and TRBJ2-3; no clear D. Trimming left V 0 bases short and J 9 bases short, with 10 bases between. The CDR3 is 13 residues long. Per the germline V gene, CDR1 is WNHNN and CDR2 is SYGVQD (reference sequence). Here the CDR3 DNA reads TGCGCCAGCAGTGAGTCGTGGGTAGGCACGCAGTATTTT. This sequence encodes CASSESWVGTQYF.

The rearrangement joins TRBV23-1 to TRBJ2-1; D might be TRBD1 or TRBD2, each matching 6 bases. TRBV23-1 falls under the ORF class, with uncertain function. Trimming took off 11 bases at V and 3 bases at J, with 14 bases between the two ends. The CDR3 is made up of 13 amino acids. The CDR3 bases are TGCGCCTCCGGGGGCGGATGCTACAATGAGCAGTTCTTC. Its translation: CASGGGCYNEQFF.

This rearrangement joins TRBV18 to TRBJ2-7; D is uncertain. V gave up 3 bases and J gave up 2 bases, with 14 bases separating them. CDR1 and CDR2 (germline): KGHSH, LQKENI. The CDR3 runs 15 residues. CDR3 loop: CASSPGAAHTYEQYF. The DNA of the CDR3 is TGTGCCAGCTCACCGGGTGCGGCGCACACCTACGAGCAGTACTTC.

The V and J genes are TRBV28 and TRBJ1-3; TRBD1 aligns across 7 bases. The V gene end was trimmed by 6 bases and the J gene end by 15 bases; junction bases not matched to a gene: 17. The length of the CDR3 is 14 residues. The germline V gene encodes CDR1 MDHEN and CDR2 SYDVKM. CDR3 nucleotides: TGTGCCAGCAGAAAGACAGGGACAAATCCCCACGGATATTTT. It encodes CASRKTGTNPHGYF. Full variable domain (missing parts from reference TRBV28 and TRBJ1-3): DVKVTQSSRYLVKRTGEKVFLECVQDMDHENMFWYRQDPGLGLRLIYFSYDVKMKEKGDIPEGYSVSREKKERFSLILESASTNQTSMYLCASRKTGTNPHGYFGEGSWLTVV.

This rearrangement joins TRBV7-2 to TRBJ2-7; D possibly corresponds to TRBD2 (6 bases). The CDR3 is 14 amino acids. Germline V gene lookup returns CDR1 SGHTA and CDR2 FQGNSA. The V end lost 2 bases, the J end lost 9 bases, and 17 bases lay between the germline ends. CDR3 sequence (DNA): TGTGCCAGCAGCTTATCAGGTGGGGGGAGAACGCAGTACTTC. It translates to CASSLSGGGRTQYF.

The chain recombines TRBV5-4 with TRBJ2-1, with 9 bases fitting TRBD2. The ends lost 1 base at V and 4 bases at J; junction bases unmatched: 9. The CDR3 is made up of 17 amino acids. Germline V gene lookup returns CDR1 SGHNT and CDR2 YYREEE (reference sequence). The CDR3 protein is CASSLKDGGRGYNEQFF. For the CDR3, the DNA is TGTGCCAGCAGCTTGAAAGACGGCGGGAGGGGATACAATGAGCAGTTCTTC.

The rearrangement uses TRBV7-6 and TRBJ2-3; 9 positions agree with TRBD2. With V trimmed by 4 bases and J by 2 bases, 7 bases remained unmatched. This CDR3 comprises 16 residues. Germline V CDR1 and CDR2: SGHVS, FNYEAQ. The CDR3 loop is CASSSGPSGATDTQYF. In nucleotides, the CDR3 is TGTGCCAGCAGCTCCGGCCCTAGCGGGGCCACAGATACGCAGTATTTT.

This clone was found once. For the CDR3, the DNA is TGTGCCAGCACATTAATGCGGGCCCTTAGCAATCAGCCCCAGCATTTT. Protein sequence: CASTLMRALSNQPQHF. The chain combines TRBV28 with TRBJ1-5; no reliable D call. The CDR3 runs to 16 residues. Germline values: CDR1 MDHEN, CDR2 SYDVKM. Trimming took off 7 bases at V and 0 bases at J, with 16 bases between the two ends.

Of note for this clone: The identical CDR3 is also encoded by other nucleotide sequences in the sample. This chain joins TRBV28 and TRBJ1-2; TRBD1 aligns across 9 bases. CDR1 is MDHEN and CDR2 is SYDVKM in the germline V gene. The CDR3 totals 13 residues. The V gene end was trimmed by 3 bases and the J gene end by 8 bases; junction bases not matched to a gene: 4. The CDR3 region has the DNA TGTGCCAGCAGTTTGGGACAGGGTTACGGCTACACCTTC. Amino acid sequence: CASSLGQGYGYTF.

V and J are TRBV9 and TRBJ2-5; TRBD1 aligns across 12 bases. This CDR3 contains 17 residues. Per germline, CDR1 SGDLS and CDR2 YYNGEE. Trimming cost V 2 bases and J 5 bases; bases outside gene matches: 10. The CDR3 here is CASSVRGGTGGSETQYF. The DNA of the CDR3 is TGTGCCAGCAGCGTCCGAGGAGGGACAGGGGGCTCGGAGACCCAGTACTTC. Full variable domain (missing parts from reference TRBV9 and TRBJ2-5): DSGVTQTPKHLITATGQRVTLRCSPRSGDLSVYWYQQSLDQGLQFLIQYYNGEERAKGNILERFSAQQFPDLHSELNLSSLELGDSALYFCASSVRGGTGGSETQYFGPGTRLLVL.

This clone occurred once. The V and J genes are TRBV19 and TRBJ1-5; D is possibly TRBD1 (6 bases). Trimming took off 5 bases at V and 0 bases at J, with 11 bases between the two ends. The CDR3 length is 15 residues. Germline CDR1 reads LNHDA; CDR2 reads SQIVND (reference sequence). This CDR3 is CASSGGANSNQPQHF. The CDR3 DNA reads as TGTGCCAGTAGTGGGGGGGCTAATAGCAATCAGCCCCAGCATTTT.

V and J are TRBV5-1 and TRBJ2-2; 7 bases map to TRBD2. V lost 4 bases and J lost 4; bases outside the gene matches: 19. CDR1 is SGHRS and CDR2 is YFSETQ in the germline V gene. The CDR3 length is 19 residues. Here the CDR3 DNA reads TGCGCCAGCAGCCAACAACCTAACCAAGCGGGAACGGGCACCGGGGAGCTGTTTTTT. It specifies CASSQQPNQAGTGTGELFF. Combining the CDR3 with reference TRBV5-1 and TRBJ2-2 gives the whole variable domain KAGVTQTPRYLIKTRGQQVTLSCSPISGHRSVSWYQQTPGQGLQFLFEYFSETQRNKGNFPGRFSGRQFSNSRSEMNVSTLELGDSALYLCASSQQPNQAGTGTGELFFGEGSRLTVL.

V and J are TRBV7-2 and TRBJ2-3; 9 bases fit TRBD2. There are 16 residues in the CDR3. V lost 2 bases and J lost 5; bases outside the gene matches: 8. Germline CDR1 reads SGHTA; CDR2 reads FQGNSA. The CDR3 bases are TGTGCCAGCAGCTTACATGGTAGCGGGAGAGGAGATACGCAGTATTTT. It translates to CASSLHGSGRGDTQYF.

The chain couples TRBV28 to TRBJ1-3; D is unresolved. The CDR3 consists of 15 residues. V lost 1 base, J lost 4 bases, and 11 bases lay in between. Germline V gene data show CDR1 as MDHEN and CDR2 as SYDVKM. The CDR3 coding sequence is TGTGCCAGCAGTTTATCGTATTTTCAGGGAAACACCATATATTTT. Translation gives CASSLSYFQGNTIYF.

This clone was seen a handful of times. The chain links TRBV30 to TRBJ1-4; D remains unclear. The length of the CDR3 is 15 residues. The germline V gene has CDR1 GTSNPN and CDR2 SVGIG (reference sequence). V lost 3 bases and J 4 bases, leaving 15 bases between the germline ends. Here the CDR3 DNA reads TGTGCCTGGAGCCCCAGAGGAGGAGTTAATGAAAAACTGTTTTTT. This gives the protein CAWSPRGGVNEKLFF.